Listed below are T cell receptor beta chains from one sample, sequenced in a study of T cell changes during pregnancy in multiple sclerosis. TCRdb's copy holds only in-frame clones and misses some; the assay was immunoSEQ multiplex PCR. There are some 100,000 clones in the sample; about nine tenths occur only once, and approximately 2% lies in the top ten. The sequencing used peripheral blood, collected after pregnancy. These receptors all come from a female donor with multiple sclerosis, enrolled in a pregnancy study. Each CDR3 is given with its conserved first and last residue. Fields, in order: CDR3 length, V gene, J gene, clone size, D gene, CDR3 DNA, CDR3 protein. D genes are given only for firm matches. Clone size appears in some rows only: once, few, many, or a class for an expanded clone.

15	TRBV6-6	TRBJ2-7	.	.	TGTGCCAGCCACCCCCAGAGGCAGGGAGGCTACGAGCAGTACTTC	CASHPQRQGGYEQYF
15	TRBV7-8	TRBJ1-1	.	.	TGTGCCAGCAGCTTAGCGGGACAATCGAACACTGAAGCTTTCTTT	CASSLAGQSNTEAFF
13	TRBV18	TRBJ1-1	.	.	TGTGCCAGCTCCCCCACAGGGATACCTGAAGCTTTCTTT	CASSPTGIPEAFF
14	TRBV5-4	TRBJ2-7	.	.	TGTGCCAGCAGCACCCCTGGACAGACCTACGAGCAGTACTTC	CASSTPGQTYEQYF
17	TRBV9	TRBJ1-3	.	.	TGTGCCAGCAGCGTATTCACCGACCGGACGGGGGAAAACACCATATATTTT	CASSVFTDRTGENTIYF
16	TRBV7-8	TRBJ2-1	.	TRBD2	TGTGCCAGCAGCCCCGGGGGAGGGCCTGGTCGTGATGAGCAGTTCTTC	CASSPGGGPGRDEQFF
16	TRBV5-6	TRBJ2-4	.	TRBD2	TGTGCCAGCAGCTCCTCGGGCGGGGGGTATAAAAACATTCAGTACTTC	CASSSSGGGYKNIQYF
12	TRBV6-1	TRBJ1-5	.	.	TGTGCCAGCAGTGAATCCAGTCAGCCCCAGCATTTT	CASSESSQPQHF
17	TRBV28	TRBJ2-7	.	TRBD2	TGTGCCAGCAGTTCCCCTCGTGAGCGGGAGGCCGTCTACGAGCAGTACTTC	CASSSPREREAVYEQYF
14	TRBV6-1	TRBJ2-4	.	TRBD1	TGTGCCAGCAGTGAAAAGACAGGGTTTCACATTCAGTACTTC	CASSEKTGFHIQYF
12	TRBV9	TRBJ2-2	.	.	TGTGCCAGCAGAACAGCCGGAGGGGAGCTGTTTTTT	CASRTAGGELFF
17	TRBV4-1	TRBJ2-4	.	TRBD1	TGCGCCAGCAGCCAAGATTGGGGGACAGGGGGCAGGTACATTCAGTACTTC	CASSQDWGTGGRYIQYF
9	TRBV20-1	TRBJ1-2	.	.	TGCAGTGCTGGGGTCGGGACAAACTTC	CSAGVGTNF
16	TRBV6-4	TRBJ1-2	.	.	TGTGCCAGCAGTGACACAGAGGCCGGGACACCTTATGGCTACACCTTC	CASSDTEAGTPYGYTF
14	TRBV7-6	TRBJ2-7	.	.	TGTGCCAGCAGCTTCCAGGGCGCCTCCTACGAGCAGTACTTC	CASSFQGASYEQYF
15	TRBV27	TRBJ1-1	few	TRBD1	TGTGCCAGCAGTCCACAACAGGGGAGGTTAGCTGAAGCTTTCTTT	CASSPQQGRLAEAFF
13	TRBV29-1	TRBJ1-2	.	.	TGCAGCGTTGAAAAACAAACTAACTATGGCTACACCTTC	CSVEKQTNYGYTF
14	TRBV13	TRBJ1-6	.	TRBD1	TGTGCCAGCAGCAGGGACAGGGATAATTCACCCCTCCACTTT	CASSRDRDNSPLHF
16	TRBV19	TRBJ2-7	.	.	TGTGCCAGTAGTATCTCGGGTGGCAGGGGAGCCTACGAGCAGTACTTC	CASSISGGRGAYEQYF
16	TRBV7-9	TRBJ1-2	.	TRBD1	TGTGCCAGCAGCCCTCCTAAAGGGGGCGCTTCCTATGGCTACACCTTC	CASSPPKGGASYGYTF
16	TRBV4-3	TRBJ2-2	.	TRBD1	TGCGCCAGCAGCCAAGAAATCACAGGGGAAACCGGGGAGCTGTTTTTT	CASSQEITGETGELFF
15	TRBV5-1	TRBJ1-2	.	TRBD1	TGCGCCAGCAGTCCGGGACAGGGGGACAACTATGGCTACACCTTC	CASSPGQGDNYGYTF
15	TRBV5-4	TRBJ2-7	.	.	TGTGCCAGCAGCTTGGGGTTGAACAGTATCTACGAGCAGTACTTC	CASSLGLNSIYEQYF
16	TRBV5-5	TRBJ1-5	.	.	TGTGCCAGCAGCTTAGGTACCCAGGGCGGAAGGGAGCCCCAGCATTTT	CASSLGTQGGREPQHF
13	TRBV19	TRBJ2-7	once	.	TGTGCCAGTAGTAGGGACACAACCTACGAGCAGTACTTC	CASSRDTTYEQYF
17	TRBV4-3	TRBJ2-1	.	TRBD2	TGCGCCAGCAGCCAAGGACTAGCGGGGGGATCCTACAATGAGCAGTTCTTC	CASSQGLAGGSYNEQFF
13	TRBV7-3	TRBJ2-2	once	.	TGTGCCAGCAGCTTGCAGGGAACCGGGGAGCTGTTTTTT	CASSLQGTGELFF
16	TRBV29-1	TRBJ2-2	.	TRBD2	TGCAGCGTTGAACTAGCGGGGGGTTCGAACACCGGGGAGCTGTTTTTT	CSVELAGGSNTGELFF
13	TRBV9	TRBJ1-4	.	.	TGTGCCAGCAGCGTGTTGTCGGGGGAAAAACTGTTTTTT	CASSVLSGEKLFF
13	TRBV11-3	TRBJ2-5	.	.	TGTGCCAGCAGTACTATGGTCCAAGAGACCCAGTACTTC	CASSTMVQETQYF
15	TRBV7-2	TRBJ2-5	.	TRBD1	TGTGCCAGCAGCATACACCGGGACAGGGAGGAGACCCAGTACTTC	CASSIHRDREETQYF
13	TRBV30	TRBJ1-5	once	.	TGTGCCTGGAGTGCGACGGGTAATCAGCCCCAGCATTTT	CAWSATGNQPQHF
20	TRBV28	TRBJ2-5	.	TRBD2	TGTGCCAGCAGTTTTATAGCGACTAGCGGGAGACGGTTGTTCGGCGAGACCCAGTACTTC	CASSFIATSGRRLFGETQYF
14	TRBV30	TRBJ2-6	.	.	TGTGCCTGGAGTAGCGGATCTGGGGCCAACGTCCTGACTTTC	CAWSSGSGANVLTF
15	TRBV27	TRBJ1-1	.	TRBD1	TGTGCCAGCAGTTTATGGGACAGGGGACTATCTGAAGCTTTCTTT	CASSLWDRGLSEAFF
18	TRBV4-3	TRBJ2-2	.	.	TGCGCCAGCAGCCAAGACGGCAGGGCTGAAGTTGGCACCGGGGAGCTGTTTTTT	CASSQDGRAEVGTGELFF
17	TRBV18	TRBJ1-1	.	.	TGTGCCAGCTCACCAACGGTGCTGGGCCTTTTGAACACTGAAGCTTTCTTT	CASSPTVLGLLNTEAFF
17	TRBV6-1	TRBJ2-1	.	.	TGTGCCAGCAGTGAATCCCCTGGAGGGGATTTGGGCAATGAGCAGTTCTTC	CASSESPGGDLGNEQFF
14	TRBV2	TRBJ2-3	once	.	TGTGCCAGCAGTGCGGGGGATTACACAGATACGCAGTATTTT	CASSAGDYTDTQYF
15	TRBV4-2	TRBJ2-7	.	TRBD1	TGTGCCAGCAGCCAAGGGGACAGGGGTGGGTACGAGCAGTACTTC	CASSQGDRGGYEQYF